These 13 T cell receptor beta chains originate from one sample sequenced in a study of spatial heterogeneity in lung cancer. Findings and caveats of the study: One measure, the expanded intratumoral alpha and beta TCR count, tracked tumor mutation counts.

Their cognate antigens are unknown. Time point reported: sample taken at primary tumor resection. Via MiXCR, TCRdb re-called the 5' RACE reads, giving one row per CDR3 protein. The table shows some 15,000 distinct CDR3 sequences, with around 5% occurring only once. The specimen was lung tumor tissue, collected at surgery. The receptors were sampled from a female donor with early-stage non-small cell lung cancer.

Many counts were recorded for this clonotype. This chain connects TRBV6-6 to TRBJ1-1; 11 bases line up with TRBD1. CDR3 size: 15 residues. J gave up 5 bases and V 5 bases, and 7 bases lay outside the gene matches. CDR1 is MNHNY and CDR2 is SVGAGI in the germline V gene (reference sequence). The CDR3 nucleotides read TGTGCCAGCAGTGATGGACAGGGGGCGAAAACTGAAGCTTTCTTT. It yields the protein CASSDGQGAKTEAFF.

This clonotype was seen repeatedly, ten times or more. The chain combines TRBV9 with TRBJ2-7; TRBD2 matches at 8 bases. CDR3 size: 11 residues. The ends lost 9 bases at V and 5 bases at J; junction bases unmatched: 4. CDR1 and CDR2 from the germline V gene are SGDLS and YYNGEE. The CDR3 region is CAKTGGDEQYF. Written as DNA, the CDR3 is TGTGCCAAAACGGGAGGGGACGAGCAGTACTTC.

This clonotype was seen at least ten times. This chain links TRBV9 with TRBJ2-1; D remains ambiguous. CDR1 is SGDLS and CDR2 is YYNGEE in the germline V gene. The length of the CDR3 is 11 residues. Trimming cost V 4 bases and J 5 bases, with 4 bases left between them. Written as DNA, the CDR3 is TGTGCCAGCAGCCTAAACAATGAGCAGTTCTTC. The encoded protein is CASSLNNEQFF.

This clonotype appeared a few times. The gene calls are TRBV28 and TRBJ1-2, with a weak D call TRBD1 (6 bases). Trimming left V 5 bases short and J 7 bases short, with 20 bases between. This CDR3 is built from 15 residues. CDR1 is MDHEN, CDR2 SYDVKM, per germline. In nucleotides, the CDR3 is TGTGCCAGCAGTCCTACCGACAGGCTAATACCTGGCTACACCTTC. Protein product: CASSPTDRLIPGYTF.

By share, this clonotype ranks as medium-sized (0.01 to 0.1%). The rearrangement uses TRBV5-1 and TRBJ2-7; the D is unclear. Looked up from germline, CDR1 is SGHRS and CDR2 is YFSETQ. Trimming stripped 0 bases from V and 9 bases from J, with 13 bases between. The CDR3 loop spans 13 amino acids. This CDR3 reads CASSLGSFSAQYF. The CDR3 coding sequence is TGCGCCAGCAGCTTGGGGTCCTTTTCTGCGCAGTACTTC. Full variable domain (rest looked up from reference TRBV5-1 and TRBJ2-7): KAGVTQTPRYLIKTRGQQVTLSCSPISGHRSVSWYQQTPGQGLQFLFEYFSETQRNKGNFPGRFSGRQFSNSRSEMNVSTLELGDSALYLCASSLGSFSAQYFGPGTRLTVT.

This clonotype was detected many times. V and J are TRBV7-3 and TRBJ1-2, with D perhaps TRBD1 (6 bases). Trimming shortened V by 3 bases and J by 4 bases, and 9 bases separated the two germline ends. Germline loops: CDR1 SGHTA, CDR2 FQGTGA. CDR3 length: 13 residues. The CDR3, as DNA: TGTGCCAGCAGCTTTGGGGGGCTCTATGGCTACACCTTC. Protein sequence: CASSFGGLYGYTF.

This clonotype showed up many times. The chain employs TRBV28 and TRBJ2-3; the D gene could be TRBD1 or TRBD2 (5 bases each). Trimming took off 6 bases at V and 2 bases at J, with 12 bases between the two ends. CDR3 length: 14 amino acids. Germline V gene lookup returns CDR1 MDHEN and CDR2 SYDVKM. The CDR3 region is CASRRGVNTDTQYF. The CDR3 nucleotides are TGTGCCAGCAGAAGAGGGGTCAACACAGATACGCAGTATTTT.

There are many counts of this clonotype. The CDR3 DNA sequence: TGTGCCAGCAGCCCAGCGGGGGGGCCTGGGACCCAGTACTTC. Amino acid sequence: CASSPAGGPGTQYF. The V and J genes are TRBV3-1 and TRBJ2-5; TRBD2 agrees at 10 bases. The CDR3 is 14 amino acids. Germline-derived CDR1 and CDR2 are LGHDT and YNNKEL (reference sequence). Germline trimming cut 4 bases from V and 7 bases from J; bases unmatched to any gene: 6.

This clonotype was observed many times. V and J are TRBV24-1 and TRBJ2-1; TRBD2 agrees at 8 bases. V was clipped by 5 bases and J by 8 bases; unmatched bases: 13. This CDR3 is built from 16 residues. Germline V gene lookup returns CDR1 KGHDR and CDR2 SFDVKD. Here the CDR3 DNA reads TGTGCCACCAGTGCGATTGAGCGGGGGACCTTAGATGAGCAGTTCTTC. It translates to CATSAIERGTLDEQFF.

This clonotype was counted at least ten times. The chain has TRBV7-8 and TRBJ1-2, with TRBD1 matching over 9 bases. The CDR3 totals 17 residues. CDR1 is SGHVS and CDR2 is FQNEAQ in the germline V gene. V trimming: 1 base; J trimming: 7 bases; junction bases outside the gene matches: 13. The CDR3 DNA reads as TGTGCCAGCAGCTTAGGGGACAGGGAGGGTATTTTGAGTGGCTACACCTTC. Translation gives CASSLGDREGILSGYTF.

This clonotype was picked up many times. The chain is built from TRBV7-9 and TRBJ1-2; 9 nucleotides line up with TRBD1. The V gene's germline CDR1 is SEHNR and CDR2 FQNEAQ (reference sequence). The CDR3 has 14 amino acids. J gave up 8 bases and V 1 base, and 5 bases lay outside the gene matches. The CDR3 loop reads CASSLGTGVAGYTF. The CDR3 region has the DNA TGTGCCAGCAGCTTAGGGACAGGGGTTGCGGGCTACACCTTC.

This clonotype was counted ten times or more. Here the CDR3 reads CASSLAAGQGDYGYTF. The DNA for the CDR3 is TGTGCCAGCAGTTTAGCGGCCGGACAGGGGGACTATGGCTACACCTTC. The chain links TRBV12-3 or TRBV12-4 to TRBJ1-2, with 10 nucleotides matching TRBD1. V gave up 0 bases and J gave up 3 bases; unmatched junction bases: 4. The CDR3 extends over 16 amino acids.

This clonotype was found many times. The J gene is TRBJ1-2, the V gene TRBV20-1; D is unclear. CDR1 is DFQATT, CDR2 SNEGSKA, per germline (reference sequence). V was pared by 2 bases and J by 4 bases, with 14 bases between. This CDR3 spans 14 amino acids. This chain's CDR3 is CSARSWLPAYGYTF. The CDR3 bases are TGCAGTGCTAGATCCTGGCTCCCCGCCTATGGCTACACCTTC.